This T cell receptor (beta chain) was captured in a study of T cells in Graves' hyperthyroidism and ophthalmopathy. This CDR3 spans 15 amino acids. Germline-derived CDR1 and CDR2 are SGHTA and FQGNSA. V lost 0 bases and J lost 5, with 13 bases in between. Study results and caveats: Clonotypes that were expanded in thyroid above 0.001 mostly appeared in blood too.

Clinical symptoms, serum thyroxine and TRAb, thyroid ultrasound and orbital computed tomography were used for the diagnoses. Only one count was recorded for this clonotype. Its antigen is unknown. Amplified TCR beta CDR3 regions came from RNA transcripts. The primer set for the first-round RT-PCR of the TCR CDR3 was HTBI. MiXCR, applied by TCRdb to the multiplex PCR reads, yields one record per CDR3 protein. The sample lists over 550,000 distinct CDR3 sequences; around 15% were seen once. The source is a woman aged 18-30 years with Graves' hyperthyroidism. The sample taken for sequencing was blood. The chain uses TRBV7-2 and TRBJ2-5, with a weak D call TRBD2 (7 bases). CDR3 DNA sequence: TGTGCCAGCAGCTTAGCGGGGGGGGCGGAGGAGACCCAGTACTTC. Translation: CASSLAGGAEETQYF.